Here is one T cell receptor (beta chain) with its context. Its antigen is unidentified. The sample belongs to a study of CD8+CD57+ T cells in acquired aplastic anemia. Turning to the study itself: Sorted CD4+ and CD8+ cells gave an average of approximately 3 ug of DNA.

Genomic DNA, the template, was used for profiling of the TCR beta VDJ and CDR3. One entry per CDR3 protein results from TCRdb running MiXCR on the reads. This sample has some 160,000 distinct CDR3 sequences, with 40% to 60% found just once. V was shortened by 6 bases and J by 8 bases, with 16 bases between the two germline ends. The CDR3 totals 14 residues. Patients chosen for sequencing had shown CD8+CD57+ cell expansion by flow cytometry. Severe acquired aplastic anemia affected all patients. The blood sampling took place in patients who had so far received no therapy. Findings and limits, study-wide: Patients had around 30 CD8+ CDR3 sequences in common with controls (the shared set).

The specimen sequenced was sorted CD4+, CD8+, or CD8+CD57+ T cells (not recorded which) from PBMCs. V usage is TRBV12-3 or TRBV12-4 and J usage is TRBJ1-4; D remains ambiguous. The TCR originated in a human donor with aplastic anemia. CDR3 amino acids: CASSPTRVGEKLFF. The CDR3 coding sequence is TGTGCCAGCAGCCCAACGCGGGTAGGGGAAAAACTGTTTTTT.